These T cell receptor beta chains were read from a single sample in a study of identical twins. TCRdb called the 5' RACE reads again in MiXCR, with one record for every CDR3 protein. The sample includes approximately 590,000 distinct CDR3 sequences, more than 9% of them seen just once. The same specimen was also included in a second study, on yellow fever vaccine responses in identical twins.

The sample consisted of PBMCs. These receptors were obtained from a woman aged 18 to 35 in good health. The CDR3 runs from the conserved cysteine through the conserved F or W. A D gene is named only where the DNA matches it firmly. The size field is filled for only some rows; it gives once, few, many or a size class.

v_gene: TRBV19
j_gene: TRBJ2-3
d_gene: NA
abundance: few
CDR3aa: CASSILAARTDTQYF
CDR3nt: TGTGCCAGTAGTATCTTAGCGGCTCGCACAGATACGCAGTATTTT

v_gene: TRBV21-1
j_gene: TRBJ2-3
d_gene: NA
abundance: many
CDR3aa: CASSTRGRASTDTQYF
CDR3nt: TGTGCCAGCAGCACGCGGGGGCGGGCTAGCACAGATACGCAGTATTTT

v_gene: TRBV11-1
j_gene: TRBJ2-6
d_gene: TRBD1
abundance: NA
CDR3aa: CASSLSPPRDRDSGANVLTF
CDR3nt: TGTGCCAGCAGCTTATCCCCCCCGCGGGACAGGGACTCTGGGGCCAACGTCCTGACTTTC

v_gene: TRBV15
j_gene: TRBJ2-7
d_gene: NA
abundance: NA
CDR3aa: CATSRDRSSGYEQYF
CDR3nt: TGTGCCACCAGCAGAGATCGGAGTAGCGGCTACGAGCAGTACTTC

v_gene: TRBV11-2
j_gene: TRBJ2-7
d_gene: TRBD1
abundance: many
CDR3aa: CASSLDRGPYEQYF
CDR3nt: TGTGCCAGCAGCCTCGACAGGGGGCCTTACGAGCAGTACTTC

v_gene: TRBV27
j_gene: TRBJ2-1
d_gene: TRBD2
abundance: many
CDR3aa: CASGGLAGVRGYNEQFF
CDR3nt: TGTGCCAGCGGGGGACTAGCGGGAGTAAGGGGCTACAATGAGCAGTTCTTC

v_gene: TRBV14
j_gene: TRBJ2-1
d_gene: NA
abundance: many
CDR3aa: CASSQRNRSSYNEQFF
CDR3nt: TGTGCCAGCAGCCAAAGAAACAGGAGCTCCTACAATGAGCAGTTCTTC

v_gene: TRBV28
j_gene: TRBJ2-7
d_gene: TRBD2
abundance: NA
CDR3aa: CASSLLPNPTSGEQYF
CDR3nt: TGTGCCAGCAGTCTCTTGCCGAATCCTACTAGCGGTGAGCAGTACTTC

v_gene: TRBV6-2/TRBV6-3
j_gene: TRBJ2-7
d_gene: TRBD2
abundance: NA
CDR3aa: CASSYSLLAGAPTRAMTGYEQYF
CDR3nt: TGTGCCAGCAGTTACTCCCTTCTAGCGGGAGCTCCTACGAGGGCAATGACCGGCTACGAGCAGTACTTC

v_gene: TRBV5-6
j_gene: TRBJ2-3
d_gene: TRBD1
abundance: NA
CDR3aa: CASSSIDRGLDTQYF
CDR3nt: TGTGCCAGCAGCTCCATTGACAGGGGTTTGGATACGCAGTATTTT

v_gene: TRBV5-1
j_gene: TRBJ2-7
d_gene: TRBD2
abundance: few
CDR3aa: CASSWGGAALTNEQYF
CDR3nt: TGCGCCAGCAGCTGGGGAGGGGCTGCCCTCACTAACGAGCAGTACTTC

v_gene: TRBV5-1
j_gene: TRBJ1-1
d_gene: NA
abundance: few
CDR3aa: CASSSRQGSTASGGAFF
CDR3nt: TGCGCCAGCAGCTCAAGGCAGGGGTCGACGGCCTCAGGAGGAGCTTTCTTT

v_gene: TRBV7-9
j_gene: TRBJ2-5
d_gene: TRBD1
abundance: NA
CDR3aa: CASSPGQGFWETQYF
CDR3nt: TGTGCCAGCAGCCCGGGACAGGGGTTTTGGGAGACCCAGTACTTC

v_gene: TRBV5-1
j_gene: TRBJ1-2
d_gene: TRBD1
abundance: many
CDR3aa: CASSLAAGGLYGYTF
CDR3nt: TGCGCCAGCAGCTTGGCTGCAGGGGGTCTCTATGGCTACACCTTC

v_gene: TRBV21-1
j_gene: TRBJ2-7
d_gene: NA
abundance: many
CDR3aa: CASPRVSYEQYF
CDR3nt: TGTGCCAGCCCCCGGGTCTCCTACGAGCAGTACTTC

v_gene: TRBV7-9
j_gene: TRBJ2-1
d_gene: NA
abundance: NA
CDR3aa: CASSHAESGYNEQFF
CDR3nt: TGTGCCAGCAGCCACGCCGAATCCGGTTACAATGAGCAGTTCTTC

v_gene: TRBV11-2
j_gene: TRBJ2-7
d_gene: TRBD1
abundance: few
CDR3aa: CASIGPGTGKSSDRPYEQYF
CDR3nt: TGTGCCAGCATCGGTCCCGGGACAGGGAAATCTTCGGATCGGCCCTACGAGCAGTACTTC

v_gene: TRBV7-6
j_gene: TRBJ2-7
d_gene: NA
abundance: many
CDR3aa: CASSLAGGAYEQYF
CDR3nt: TGTGCCAGCAGCTTAGCAGGGGGAGCCTACGAGCAGTACTTC

v_gene: TRBV5-1
j_gene: TRBJ2-7
d_gene: TRBD2
abundance: few
CDR3aa: CATELGGSSYEQYF
CDR3nt: TGCGCCACCGAGCTTGGCGGGAGCTCCTACGAGCAGTACTTC

v_gene: TRBV10-3
j_gene: TRBJ1-5
d_gene: TRBD1
abundance: many
CDR3aa: CAISEGGTGGGQPQHF
CDR3nt: TGTGCCATCAGTGAAGGAGGGACAGGGGGAGGACAGCCCCAGCATTTT

v_gene: TRBV7-9
j_gene: TRBJ1-1
d_gene: TRBD1
abundance: many
CDR3aa: CASSLEGGSEAFF
CDR3nt: TGTGCCAGCAGCTTAGAAGGGGGCTCTGAAGCTTTCTTT

v_gene: TRBV20-1
j_gene: TRBJ1-5
d_gene: NA
abundance: few
CDR3aa: CSAGVGIRNQPQHF
CDR3nt: TGCAGTGCAGGGGTAGGAATCCGCAATCAGCCCCAGCATTTT

v_gene: TRBV5-1
j_gene: TRBJ2-7
d_gene: NA
abundance: few
CDR3aa: CASSPPAREPYEQYF
CDR3nt: TGCGCCAGCAGCCCTCCCGCGAGGGAACCCTACGAGCAGTACTTC

v_gene: TRBV7-9
j_gene: TRBJ2-7
d_gene: NA
abundance: few
CDR3aa: CATSAGRFGYEQYF
CDR3nt: TGTGCCACCTCGGCGGGACGGTTCGGCTACGAGCAGTACTTC

v_gene: TRBV11-2
j_gene: TRBJ2-5
d_gene: NA
abundance: NA
CDR3aa: CASSFGGSAETQYF
CDR3nt: TGTGCCAGCAGCTTCGGTGGGTCAGCAGAGACCCAGTACTTC

v_gene: TRBV20-1
j_gene: TRBJ2-3
d_gene: TRBD1
abundance: NA
CDR3aa: CSAFGTASTDTQYF
CDR3nt: TGCAGTGCCTTCGGGACAGCTAGCACAGATACGCAGTATTTT

v_gene: TRBV5-1
j_gene: TRBJ2-7
d_gene: TRBD2
abundance: few
CDR3aa: CASSLGSSGRKIYEQYF
CDR3nt: TGCGCCAGCAGCTTGGGATCTAGCGGGAGAAAAATCTACGAGCAGTACTTC

v_gene: TRBV28
j_gene: TRBJ2-2
d_gene: NA
abundance: few
CDR3aa: CASSSPGHFAGELFF
CDR3nt: TGTGCCAGCAGTTCCCCGGGACACTTTGCCGGGGAGCTGTTTTTT

v_gene: TRBV5-1
j_gene: TRBJ1-2
d_gene: TRBD1
abundance: many
CDR3aa: CASSYVGGSRDRGNYGYTF
CDR3nt: TGCGCCAGCAGCTACGTTGGTGGGTCTAGGGACAGGGGGAACTATGGCTACACCTTC

v_gene: TRBV3-1
j_gene: TRBJ2-2
d_gene: NA
abundance: many
CDR3aa: CASSQPNRVTGELFF
CDR3nt: TGTGCCAGCAGCCAGCCAAATAGGGTCACCGGGGAGCTGTTTTTT

v_gene: TRBV6-1
j_gene: TRBJ2-2
d_gene: TRBD2
abundance: many
CDR3aa: CASSQAGEGTGELFF
CDR3nt: TGTGCCAGTAGTCAAGCGGGGGAGGGCACCGGGGAGCTGTTTTTT

v_gene: TRBV12-3/TRBV12-4
j_gene: TRBJ1-1
d_gene: TRBD1
abundance: few
CDR3aa: CASSLRAGGSSNTEAFF
CDR3nt: TGTGCCAGCAGTTTAAGGGCAGGGGGCTCCTCGAACACTGAAGCTTTCTTT

v_gene: TRBV6-4
j_gene: TRBJ2-5
d_gene: NA
abundance: NA
CDR3aa: CASHTGYQETQYF
CDR3nt: TGTGCCAGCCACACAGGCTACCAAGAGACCCAGTACTTC

v_gene: TRBV12-3/TRBV12-4
j_gene: TRBJ2-3
d_gene: TRBD2
abundance: NA
CDR3aa: CASSLVGLAGLTDTQYF
CDR3nt: TGTGCCAGCAGTCTAGTCGGACTAGCGGGACTGACAGATACGCAGTATTTT

v_gene: TRBV9
j_gene: TRBJ2-1
d_gene: TRBD2
abundance: few
CDR3aa: CASSGGGGRSSYNEQFF
CDR3nt: TGTGCCAGCAGCGGGGGAGGCGGGAGGAGCTCCTACAATGAGCAGTTCTTC

v_gene: TRBV20-1
j_gene: TRBJ2-7
d_gene: NA
abundance: NA
CDR3aa: CSARDRLGGLDEQYF
CDR3nt: TGCAGTGCTAGAGACCGCCTGGGGGGGCTGGATGAGCAGTACTTC

v_gene: TRBV9
j_gene: TRBJ2-1
d_gene: TRBD1
abundance: NA
CDR3aa: CASTPGQGSYNEQFF
CDR3nt: TGTGCCAGCACCCCGGGACAGGGTTCCTACAATGAGCAGTTCTTC

v_gene: TRBV14
j_gene: TRBJ2-1
d_gene: NA
abundance: few
CDR3aa: CASSQRTAKREQFF
CDR3nt: TGTGCCAGCAGCCAGAGGACCGCAAAGCGAGAGCAGTTCTTC

v_gene: TRBV7-9
j_gene: TRBJ2-1
d_gene: NA
abundance: many
CDR3aa: CASSSNIGRVDEQFF
CDR3nt: TGTGCCAGCAGCTCCAACATAGGCCGGGTTGATGAGCAGTTCTTC

v_gene: TRBV7-3
j_gene: TRBJ2-3
d_gene: NA
abundance: NA
CDR3aa: CASSLISADTQYF
CDR3nt: TGTGCCAGCAGCTTAATATCGGCAGATACGCAGTATTTT

v_gene: TRBV5-1
j_gene: TRBJ2-5
d_gene: TRBD1
abundance: many
CDR3aa: CASSKGQGETQYF
CDR3nt: TGCGCCAGCAGCAAGGGACAGGGAGAGACCCAGTACTTC

v_gene: TRBV12-3/TRBV12-4
j_gene: TRBJ2-7
d_gene: NA
abundance: many
CDR3aa: CASRPRGTYEQYF
CDR3nt: TGTGCCAGCAGGCCCAGGGGTACCTACGAGCAGTACTTC